This T cell receptor (beta chain) comes out of a study of T-cell memory formation after mild COVID-19. Study conclusions and caveats: Balance between CD4 and CD8 was seen in clones contracting day 15 to 85, and a CD4+ lean was seen in later expanders. For second-wave clones that peaked at day 37, SARS-CoV-2 specificity went unverified. CD4+ contracting clones lay mainly in CM and EM, CD8+ ones in EMRA.

With constant-segment primers, 5'RACE yielded cDNA libraries of TCR alpha and TCR beta that carried sample barcodes and UMIs. TCRdb re-analysed the 5' RACE reads in MiXCR, keeping a single row per CDR3 protein. The table has fewer than 95,000 distinct CDR3 sequences, about an eighth seen once. Only a few counts were recorded for this clonotype. Antigen specificity is unknown. Germline trimming cut 5 bases from V and 2 bases from J; bases unmatched to any gene: 4. This CDR3 is 14 amino acids long. The germline V gene has CDR1 SGHTA and CDR2 FQGTGA. This TCR was recovered from an adult woman who had mild COVID-19 (a few samples of this study predate the infection). Cell type and time point are not known. The chain couples TRBV7-3 to TRBJ2-5, with 8 bases lining up with TRBD2. The source material was PBMCs or a T cell subset sorted from them (not recorded which). CDR3 in amino acids: CASSASGGQETQYF. CDR3 nucleotides: TGTGCCAGCAGCGCCTCGGGGGGGCAAGAGACCCAGTACTTC. Complete variable domain (other parts from reference TRBV7-3 and TRBJ2-5): GAGVSQTPSNKVTEKGKYVELRCDPISGHTALYWYRQSLGQGPEFLIYFQGTGAADDSGLPNDRFFAVRPEGSVSTLKIQRTERGDSAVYLCASSASGGQETQYFGPGTRLLVL.